These 8 T cell receptor beta chains were sequenced from one sample in a study of cytomegalovirus exposure and HLA in healthy donors. Amplification used 60 Vbeta primers and 13 Jbeta primers. TCRdb keeps only in-frame clones here, not all; method: immunoSEQ multiplex PCR. The sample lists 150,000 to 200,000 clones; over 75% were seen once. The specimen sequenced was PBMCs. Every receptor here comes from a woman aged 50 to 60 in good health and CMV-seronegative.

J is TRBJ1-1 and V is TRBV6-1, with TRBD1 matching over 9 bases. Germline V lookup: CDR1 MNHNS, CDR2 SASEGT. With 2 bases clipped from V and 2 bases from J, the junction kept 6 bases outside the gene matches. CDR3 length: 16 amino acids. CDR3 sequence reads: CASSEPWTGVNTEAFF. The CDR3 bases are TGTGCCAGCAGTGAACCATGGACAGGGGTCAACACTGAAGCTTTCTTT.

V gene TRBV28 combines with J gene TRBJ2-1; TRBD1 agrees at 9 bases. J gave up 7 bases and V 5 bases, and 3 bases lay outside the gene matches. CDR1 and CDR2 (germline): MDHEN, SYDVKM. This CDR3 is 13 amino acids long. Here the CDR3 DNA reads TGTGCCAGCAGTATGGGACAGGGAAATGAGCAGTTCTTC. It codes for CASSMGQGNEQFF. The full variable domain, completed using reference TRBV28 and TRBJ2-1, is DVKVTQSSRYLVKRTGEKVFLECVQDMDHENMFWYRQDPGLGLRLIYFSYDVKMKEKGDIPEGYSVSREKKERFSLILESASTNQTSMYLCASSMGQGNEQFFGPGTRLTVL.

DNA of the CDR3: TGTGCCAGCAGTTACTCGGGTGGACAGGGCACAGATACGCAGTATTTT. Translation gives CASSYSGGQGTDTQYF. The chain joins TRBV6-6 to TRBJ2-3, with 7 bases fitting TRBD1. The CDR3 covers 16 residues. The ends lost 0 bases at V and 1 base at J; junction bases unmatched: 4. Per the germline V gene, CDR1 is MNHNY and CDR2 is SVGAGI (reference sequence).

The V and J genes are TRBV27 and TRBJ2-7; maybe TRBD2 (7 bases). Per the germline V gene, CDR1 is MNHEY and CDR2 is SMNVEV (reference sequence). V lost 2 bases and J lost 3, with 11 bases in between. This CDR3 contains 14 residues. The CDR3 DNA is TGTGCCAGCAGTTTAAGAGGGGGGGTCTACGAGCAGTACTTC. The encoded protein is CASSLRGGVYEQYF.

This chain joins TRBV7-9 and TRBJ2-2; TRBD1 matches at 8 bases. This CDR3 spans 19 amino acids. The germline gives CDR1 SEHNR, CDR2 FQNEAQ (reference sequence). V gave up 1 base and J gave up 2 bases; unmatched junction bases: 12. The CDR3 sequence: CASSLDRDRPNPNTGELFF. The CDR3 DNA follows: TGTGCCAGCAGCTTAGACCGGGACAGGCCGAACCCTAACACCGGGGAGCTGTTTTTT. The whole variable domain, remainder taken from reference TRBV7-9 and TRBJ2-2, is DTGVSQNPRHKITKRGQNVTFRCDPISEHNRLYWYRQTLGQGPEFLTYFQNEAQLEKSRLLSDRFSAERPKGSFSTLEIQRTEQGDSAMYLCASSLDRDRPNPNTGELFFGEGSRLTVL.

CDR3 bases: TGTGCCAGCAGCTCGGGACTAAGGTTCTACAATGAGCAGTTCTTC. This codes for CASSSGLRFYNEQFF. This rearrangement joins TRBV5-8 to TRBJ2-1; 7 bases align to TRBD2. J gave up 3 bases and V 3 bases, and 6 bases lay outside the gene matches. The CDR3 contains 15 residues. Germline CDR1 SGHTS, CDR2 YDEGEE.

The chain employs TRBV6-5 and TRBJ1-2; 7 bases agree with TRBD1. The CDR3 runs 14 residues. The V gene end was trimmed by 4 bases and the J gene end by 4 bases; junction bases not matched to a gene: 6. Germline V gives CDR1 MNHEY, CDR2 SVGAGI. CDR3 nucleotides: TGTGCCAGCAGTTCCGGACAGGTCCGCTATGGCTACACCTTC. This sequence encodes CASSSGQVRYGYTF.

The chain recombines TRBV2 with TRBJ2-1; 9 bases line up with TRBD2. The V gene end was trimmed by 5 bases and the J gene end by 6 bases; junction bases not matched to a gene: 11. The germline V gene encodes CDR1 SNHLY and CDR2 FYNNEI. CDR3 size: 16 residues. The CDR3 sequence is CASSPPTGGGANEQFF. The DNA of the CDR3 is TGTGCCAGCAGTCCCCCCACTGGCGGGGGGGCCAATGAGCAGTTCTTC.